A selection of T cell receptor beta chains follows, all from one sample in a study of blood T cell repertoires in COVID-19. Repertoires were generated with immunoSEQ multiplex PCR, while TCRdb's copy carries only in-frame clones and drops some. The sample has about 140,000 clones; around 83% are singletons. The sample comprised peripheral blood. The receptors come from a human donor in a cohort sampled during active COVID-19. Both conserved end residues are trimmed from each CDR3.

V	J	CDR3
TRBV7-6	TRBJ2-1	ASSPGTAYNEQF
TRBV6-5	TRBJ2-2	ASSYPTSGSGELF
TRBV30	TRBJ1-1	AWSVWQFGAF
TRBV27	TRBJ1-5	ASSLRPGWGGFQPQH
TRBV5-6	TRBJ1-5	ASSSGVLTQPQH
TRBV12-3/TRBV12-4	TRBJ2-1	ASSFTLDEQF
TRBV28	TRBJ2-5	ASLRGGVETQY
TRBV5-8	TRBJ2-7	ASSITGAYEQY
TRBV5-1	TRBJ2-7	ASSSGTYYEQY
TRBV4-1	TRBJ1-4	ASSQDGRGDEKLF